This TCR beta chain was observed in a study of T cells in Graves' hyperthyroidism and ophthalmopathy. The CDR3 is 17 residues long. The V gene lost 4 bases and the J gene lost 2 bases, with 17 bases spanning the gap. Authors of the study amplified TCR beta CDR3 regions from RNA transcripts. The TCR CDR3 was amplified in a first-round RT-PCR using the HTBI primer set. TCRdb called the multiplex PCR reads again in MiXCR, with one record for every CDR3 protein. The sample holds roughly 380,000 distinct CDR3 sequences; about a fifth are singletons and the top ten take 3.5% to 4%. Stable disease denoted Graves' hyperthyroidism without ophthalmopathy progression within 18 months. Diagnoses were made from clinical symptoms, serum measures (thyroxine and TRAb), thyroid ultrasound and orbital computed tomography. Broader study findings: With a median lead of around 6.7 months before onset, the model predicted ophthalmopathy. Most expanded thyroid clonotypes above 0.001 recurred in blood.

With respect to this clonotype: Its antigen remains unidentified.

The TCR comes from a woman aged 18-35 years with Graves' hyperthyroidism. Source material: blood. The V and J genes are TRBV12-3 or TRBV12-4 and TRBJ2-2; D gene uncertain. The CDR3 region is CASSSLISLLNTGELFF. Written as DNA, the CDR3 is TGTGCCAGCAGTTCCCTAATAAGTCTCCTTAACACCGGGGAGCTGTTTTTT.